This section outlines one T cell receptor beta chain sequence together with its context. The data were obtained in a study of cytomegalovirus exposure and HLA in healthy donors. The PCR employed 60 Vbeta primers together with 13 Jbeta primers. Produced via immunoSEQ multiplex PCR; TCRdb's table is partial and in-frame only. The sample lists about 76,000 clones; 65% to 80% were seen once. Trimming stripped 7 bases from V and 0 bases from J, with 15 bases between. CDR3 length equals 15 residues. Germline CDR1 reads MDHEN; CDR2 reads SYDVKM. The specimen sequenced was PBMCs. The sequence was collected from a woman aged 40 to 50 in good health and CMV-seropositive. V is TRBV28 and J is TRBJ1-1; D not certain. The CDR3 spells CASNPQDRMNTEAFF. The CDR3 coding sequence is TGTGCCAGCAATCCCCAGGATCGGATGAACACTGAAGCTTTCTTT.